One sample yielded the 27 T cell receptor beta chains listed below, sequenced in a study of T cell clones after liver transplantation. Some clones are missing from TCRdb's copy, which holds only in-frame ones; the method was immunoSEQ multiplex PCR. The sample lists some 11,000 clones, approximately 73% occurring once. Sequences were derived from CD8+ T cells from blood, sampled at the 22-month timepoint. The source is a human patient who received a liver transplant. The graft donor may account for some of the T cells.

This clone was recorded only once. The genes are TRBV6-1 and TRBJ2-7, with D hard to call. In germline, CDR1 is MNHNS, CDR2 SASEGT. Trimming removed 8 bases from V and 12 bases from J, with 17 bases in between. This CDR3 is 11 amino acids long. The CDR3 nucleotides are TGTGCCAGCGGAAGCCCTAGTCGTCCGTACTTC. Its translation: CASGSPSRPYF.

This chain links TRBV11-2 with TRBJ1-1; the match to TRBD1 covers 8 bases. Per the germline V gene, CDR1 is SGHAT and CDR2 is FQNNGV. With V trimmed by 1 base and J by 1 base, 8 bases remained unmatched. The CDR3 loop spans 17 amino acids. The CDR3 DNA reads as TGTGCCAGCAGCTTAGCGGTCGGGACAGGCCCGAACACTGAAGCTTTCTTT. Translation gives CASSLAVGTGPNTEAFF.

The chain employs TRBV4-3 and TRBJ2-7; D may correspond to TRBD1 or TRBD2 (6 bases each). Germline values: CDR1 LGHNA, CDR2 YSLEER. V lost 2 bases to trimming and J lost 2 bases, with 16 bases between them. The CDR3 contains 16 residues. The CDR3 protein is CASSQPGRQETYEQYF. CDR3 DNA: TGCGCCAGCAGCCAACCCGGGAGACAGGAGACCTACGAGCAGTACTTC.

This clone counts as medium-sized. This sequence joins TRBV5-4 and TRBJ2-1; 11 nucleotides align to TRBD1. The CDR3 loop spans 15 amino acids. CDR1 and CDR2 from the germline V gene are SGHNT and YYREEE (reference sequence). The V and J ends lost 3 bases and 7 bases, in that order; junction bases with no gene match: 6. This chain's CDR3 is CASSSTDRGLNEQFF. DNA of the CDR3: TGTGCCAGCAGCTCTACGGACAGGGGGCTGAATGAGCAGTTCTTC.

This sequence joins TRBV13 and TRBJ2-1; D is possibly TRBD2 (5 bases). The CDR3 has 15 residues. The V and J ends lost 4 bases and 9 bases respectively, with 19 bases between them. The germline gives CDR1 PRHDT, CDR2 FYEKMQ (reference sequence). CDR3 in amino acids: CASSSPDSAESEQFF. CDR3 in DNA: TGTGCCAGCAGCTCTCCGGATAGCGCTGAGAGTGAGCAGTTCTTC.

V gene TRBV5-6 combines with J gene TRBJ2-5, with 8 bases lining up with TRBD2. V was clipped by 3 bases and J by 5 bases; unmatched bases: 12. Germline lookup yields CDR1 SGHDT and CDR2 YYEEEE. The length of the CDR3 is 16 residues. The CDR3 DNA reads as TGTGCCAGCAGCTGGGGGGCGGGAGGAGGTTGGGAGACCCAGTACTTC. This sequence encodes CASSWGAGGGWETQYF.

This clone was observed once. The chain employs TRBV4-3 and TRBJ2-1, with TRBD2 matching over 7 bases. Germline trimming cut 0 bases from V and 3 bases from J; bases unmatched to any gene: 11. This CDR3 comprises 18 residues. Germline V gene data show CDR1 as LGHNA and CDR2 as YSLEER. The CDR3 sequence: CASSQDIAGVPGYNEQFF. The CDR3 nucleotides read TGCGCCAGCAGCCAAGATATTGCGGGGGTCCCAGGCTACAATGAGCAGTTCTTC.

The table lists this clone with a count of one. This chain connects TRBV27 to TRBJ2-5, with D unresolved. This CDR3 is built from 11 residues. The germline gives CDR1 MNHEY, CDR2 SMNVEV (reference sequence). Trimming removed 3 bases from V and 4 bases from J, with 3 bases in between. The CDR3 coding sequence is TGTGCCAGCAGTTTCCGAGAGACCCAGTACTTC. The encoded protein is CASSFRETQYF.

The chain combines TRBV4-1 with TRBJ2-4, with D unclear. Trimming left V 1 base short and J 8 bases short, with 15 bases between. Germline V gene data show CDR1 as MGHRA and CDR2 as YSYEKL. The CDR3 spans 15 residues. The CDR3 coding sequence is TGCGCCAGCAGCCAAGTGGAGTCAGGAAATTACATTCAGTACTTC. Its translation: CASSQVESGNYIQYF.

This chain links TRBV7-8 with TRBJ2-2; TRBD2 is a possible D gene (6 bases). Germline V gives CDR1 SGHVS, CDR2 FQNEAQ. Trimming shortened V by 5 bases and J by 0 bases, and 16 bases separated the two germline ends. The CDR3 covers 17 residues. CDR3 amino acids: CASSLLRGNANTGELFF. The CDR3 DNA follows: TGTGCCAGCAGCCTACTGCGCGGGAACGCGAACACCGGGGAGCTGTTTTTT.

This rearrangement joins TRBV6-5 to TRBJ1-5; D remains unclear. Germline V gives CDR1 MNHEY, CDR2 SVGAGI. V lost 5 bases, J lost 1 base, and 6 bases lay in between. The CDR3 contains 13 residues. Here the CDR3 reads CASSEASNQPQHF. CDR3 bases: TGTGCCAGCAGTGAGGCAAGCAATCAGCCCCAGCATTTT.

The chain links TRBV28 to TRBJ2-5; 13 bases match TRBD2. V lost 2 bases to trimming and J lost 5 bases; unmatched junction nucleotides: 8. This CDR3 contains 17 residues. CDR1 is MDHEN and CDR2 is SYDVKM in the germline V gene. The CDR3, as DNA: TGTGCCAGCAGTTTAAGGGCCGGGACTAGCGGGATGGAGACCCAGTACTTC. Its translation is CASSLRAGTSGMETQYF.

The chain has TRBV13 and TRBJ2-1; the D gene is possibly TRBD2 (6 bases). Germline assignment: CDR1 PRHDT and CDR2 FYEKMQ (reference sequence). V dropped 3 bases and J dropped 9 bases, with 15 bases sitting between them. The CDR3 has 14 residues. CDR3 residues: CASSFSGEVGEQFF. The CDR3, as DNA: TGTGCCAGCAGCTTTTCCGGGGAGGTTGGTGAGCAGTTCTTC.

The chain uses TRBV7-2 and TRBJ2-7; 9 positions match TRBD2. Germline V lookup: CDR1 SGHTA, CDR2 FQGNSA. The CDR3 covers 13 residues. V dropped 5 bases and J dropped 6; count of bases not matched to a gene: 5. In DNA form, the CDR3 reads TGTGCCAGCAGCCGGGGACTAGCTTCCGAGCAGTACTTC. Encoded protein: CASSRGLASEQYF.

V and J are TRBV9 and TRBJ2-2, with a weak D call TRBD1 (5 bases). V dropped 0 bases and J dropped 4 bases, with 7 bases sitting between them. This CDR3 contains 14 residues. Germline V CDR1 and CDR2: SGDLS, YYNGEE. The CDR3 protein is CASSVGGPTGELFF. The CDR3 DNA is TGTGCCAGCAGCGTAGGGGGCCCCACCGGGGAGCTGTTTTTT.

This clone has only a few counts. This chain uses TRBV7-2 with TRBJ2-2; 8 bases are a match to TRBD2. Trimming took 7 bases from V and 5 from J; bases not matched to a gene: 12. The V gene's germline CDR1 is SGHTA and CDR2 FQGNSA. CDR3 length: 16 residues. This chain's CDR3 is CASTQTGTRSTGELFF. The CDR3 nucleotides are TGTGCCAGCACCCAAACGGGGACTAGGAGTACCGGGGAGCTGTTTTTT. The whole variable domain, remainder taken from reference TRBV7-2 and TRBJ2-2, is GAGVSQSPSNKVTEKGKDVELRCDPISGHTALYWYRQSLGQGLEFLIYFQGNSAPDKSGLPSDRFSAERTGGSVSTLTIQRTQQEDSAVYLCASTQTGTRSTGELFFGEGSRLTVL.

CDR3 coding DNA: TGCAGCGTTTACCGGGACGGGTTTCCGGGGGAGCTGTTTTTT. It specifies CSVYRDGFPGELFF. The rearrangement links TRBV29-1 to TRBJ2-2; D is possibly TRBD1 or TRBD2 (5 bases each). The CDR3 runs to 14 residues. Germline-derived CDR1 and CDR2 are SQVTM and ANQGSEA. The V end was cut by 5 bases, the J end by 8 bases, with 18 bases between.

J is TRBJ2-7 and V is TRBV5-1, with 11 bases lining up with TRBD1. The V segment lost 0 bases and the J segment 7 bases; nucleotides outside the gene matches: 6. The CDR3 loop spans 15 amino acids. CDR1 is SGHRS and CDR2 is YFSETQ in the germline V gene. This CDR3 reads CASSLEGQGASEQYF. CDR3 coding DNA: TGCGCCAGCAGCTTGGAAGGACAGGGGGCGAGTGAGCAGTACTTC.

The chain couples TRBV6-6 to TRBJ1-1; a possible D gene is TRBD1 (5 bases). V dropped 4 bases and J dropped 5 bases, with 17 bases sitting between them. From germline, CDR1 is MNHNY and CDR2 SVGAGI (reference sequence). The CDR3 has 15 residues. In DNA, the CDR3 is TGTGCCAGCAGTTCCACACAGGCCGGGTGGACTGAAGCTTTCTTT. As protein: CASSSTQAGWTEAFF.

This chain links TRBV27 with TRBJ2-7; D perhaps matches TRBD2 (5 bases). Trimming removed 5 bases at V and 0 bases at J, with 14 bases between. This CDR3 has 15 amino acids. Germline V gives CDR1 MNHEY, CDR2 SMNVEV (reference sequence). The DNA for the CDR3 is TGTGCCAGCAGTCCTACTAGGGTTTTCTCCTACGAGCAGTACTTC. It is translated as CASSPTRVFSYEQYF.

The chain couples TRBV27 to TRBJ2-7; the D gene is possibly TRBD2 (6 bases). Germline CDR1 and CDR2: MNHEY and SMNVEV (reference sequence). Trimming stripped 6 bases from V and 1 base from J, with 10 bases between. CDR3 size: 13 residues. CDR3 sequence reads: CASSWRGSYEQYF. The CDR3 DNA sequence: TGTGCCAGCAGCTGGCGGGGATCCTACGAGCAGTACTTC.

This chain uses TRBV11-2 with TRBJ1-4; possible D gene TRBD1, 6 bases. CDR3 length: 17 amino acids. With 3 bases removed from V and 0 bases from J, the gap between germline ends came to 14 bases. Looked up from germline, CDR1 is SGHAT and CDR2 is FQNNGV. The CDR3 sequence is CASSLEGGSATNEKLFF. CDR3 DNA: TGTGCCAGCAGCTTGGAGGGGGGTTCAGCAACTAATGAAAAACTGTTTTTT.

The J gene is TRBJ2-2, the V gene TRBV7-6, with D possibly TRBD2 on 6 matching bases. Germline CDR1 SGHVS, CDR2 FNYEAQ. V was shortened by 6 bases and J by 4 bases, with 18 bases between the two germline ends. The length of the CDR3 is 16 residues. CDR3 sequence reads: CASSLRDQAGTGELFF. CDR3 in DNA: TGTGCCAGCAGTCTCCGGGACCAAGCGGGCACCGGGGAGCTGTTTTTT.

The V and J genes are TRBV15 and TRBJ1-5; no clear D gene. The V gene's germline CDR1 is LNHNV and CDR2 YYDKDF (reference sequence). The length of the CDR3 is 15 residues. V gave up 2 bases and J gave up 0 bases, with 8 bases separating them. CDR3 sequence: CATSRSFGSNQPQHF. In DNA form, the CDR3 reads TGTGCCACCAGCAGATCTTTCGGTAGCAATCAGCCCCAGCATTTT.

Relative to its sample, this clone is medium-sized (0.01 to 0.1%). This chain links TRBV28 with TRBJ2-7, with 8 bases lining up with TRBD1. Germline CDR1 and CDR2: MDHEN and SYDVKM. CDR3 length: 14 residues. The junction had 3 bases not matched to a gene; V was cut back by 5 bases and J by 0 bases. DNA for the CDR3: TGTGCCAGCAGTGCCGGGACAGGCTCCTACGAGCAGTACTTC. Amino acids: CASSAGTGSYEQYF.

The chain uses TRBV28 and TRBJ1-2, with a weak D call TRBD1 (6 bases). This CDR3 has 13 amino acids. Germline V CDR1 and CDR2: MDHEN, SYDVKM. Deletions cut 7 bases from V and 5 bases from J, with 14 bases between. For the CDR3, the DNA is TGTGCCAGCAATAGGGGGGGATGGTATGGCTACACCTTC. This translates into CASNRGGWYGYTF.

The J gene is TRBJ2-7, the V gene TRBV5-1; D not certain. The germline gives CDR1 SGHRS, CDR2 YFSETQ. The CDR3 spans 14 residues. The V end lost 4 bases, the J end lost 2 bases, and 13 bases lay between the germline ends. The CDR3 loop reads CASSRDGVPYEQYF. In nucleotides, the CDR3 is TGCGCCAGCAGCCGCGACGGCGTACCCTACGAGCAGTACTTC.